This paragraph covers one TCR beta chain sequence. There is no known antigen for this receptor. No base quality information exists; no much larger clone differs at one position. The data derive from a study of T cell repertoires in cytomegalovirus infection (dated by TCRdb to the late 2010s). At the level of the whole study: Because public TCR beta signatures pointed to carriage of CMV infection together with the matching HLA type, the HLA type of each donor mattered for the analysis.

Sequencing used an Illumina HiSeq 1500. The public sequencing data were trimmed at Q25 with fastp and processed into clonotypes with MiXCR by TCRdb, which kept only in-frame beta chains. CDR3 protein duplicates are merged, each entry listing the most common genes and DNA. Within this sample are roughly 720,000 distinct CDR3 sequences, with roughly a third of them counted one time only. 2.8% of the sample belongs to the ten largest clones. Sequences SGHTA (CDR1) and FQGNSA (CDR2) are obtained from the germline V gene. The CDR3, cysteine through phenylalanine, is 15 amino acids long. Here the CDR3 DNA is all that survives: 45 bases in frame from base 1. V is cut by 5 bases and J by 5 bases, and the space between the germline ends is 16 bases. Points the paper makes about the study in general: In both this cohort and an independent roughly 350-donor cohort, the cumulative frequency of public TCR beta family members distinguished carriers of CMV infection plus the relevant HLA type. In the ex vivo response, HLA-C-restricted CMV-specific TCR beta clonotypes were dominant, and in two of eight donors the single most frequent clonotype came from this HLA-C-restricted group.

The sample comprised PBMCs. The chain employs TRBV7-2 and TRBJ2-1; the D region possibly corresponds to TRBD1 (5 bases align). This clonotype was sampled from a human donor in good health (CMV status not recorded). Some clones in this sample may be carry-over from other donors' samples. Here the CDR3 is given as CASSPQPLTDNEQFF. In nucleotide form, the sequence is TGTGCCAGCAGCCCGCAGCCGTTGACAGACAATGAGCAGTTCTTC.